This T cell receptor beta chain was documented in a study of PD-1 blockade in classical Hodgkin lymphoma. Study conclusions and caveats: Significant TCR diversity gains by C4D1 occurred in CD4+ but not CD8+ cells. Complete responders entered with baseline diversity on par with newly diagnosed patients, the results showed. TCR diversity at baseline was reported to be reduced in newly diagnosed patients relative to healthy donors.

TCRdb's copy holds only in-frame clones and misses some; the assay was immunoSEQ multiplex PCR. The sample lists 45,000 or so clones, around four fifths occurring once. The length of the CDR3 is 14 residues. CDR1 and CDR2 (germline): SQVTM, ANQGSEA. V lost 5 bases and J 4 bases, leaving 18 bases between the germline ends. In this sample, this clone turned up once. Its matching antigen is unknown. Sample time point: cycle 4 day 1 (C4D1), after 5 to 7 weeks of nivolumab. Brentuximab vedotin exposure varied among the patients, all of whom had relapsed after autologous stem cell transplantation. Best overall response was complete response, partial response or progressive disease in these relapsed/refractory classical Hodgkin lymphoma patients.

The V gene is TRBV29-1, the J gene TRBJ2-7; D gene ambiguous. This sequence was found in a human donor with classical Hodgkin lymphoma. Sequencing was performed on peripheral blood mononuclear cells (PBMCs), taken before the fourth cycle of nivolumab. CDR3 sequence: CSVRLQSFRYEQYF. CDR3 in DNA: TGCAGCGTTCGATTACAGTCTTTTCGGTACGAGCAGTACTTC.